This TCR beta chain comes out of a study of cytomegalovirus exposure and HLA in healthy donors. Study-level points and caveats: Donors were assumed by presence/absence analyses to have roughly uniform sequencing depth. TCR beta sequences reportedly predicted most subjects' HLA-A and HLA-B alleles accurately. In an earlier analysis, in about 530 donors, most V segments appeared productive either ~87% or ~30% of the time. TCR sequences were mostly rare, though some public TCRs occurred in many donors.

The PCR contained 60 Vbeta and 13 Jbeta primers. Generated by immunoSEQ multiplex PCR, the TCRdb table keeps only in-frame clones and is missing some. The table lists roughly 200,000 clones, 75% to 90% of them singletons. Regarding this clone: Antigen unknown.

Germline CDR1 and CDR2: SGDLS and YYNGEE. The CDR3 contains 13 residues. V lost 5 bases, J lost 6 bases, and 15 bases lay in between. This clonotype was sampled from a boy aged 5-17 years in good health and CMV-seronegative. The V gene is TRBV9, the J gene TRBJ2-7; possible D gene TRBD2, 7 bases. Sequenced input: PBMCs. The chain's CDR3 is CASSEGGIGEQYF. The CDR3, as DNA: TGTGCCAGCAGTGAGGGGGGGATTGGCGAGCAGTACTTC. The whole variable domain, remainder taken from reference TRBV9 and TRBJ2-7, is DSGVTQTPKHLITATGQRVTLRCSPRSGDLSVYWYQQSLDQGLQFLIQYYNGEERAKGNILERFSAQQFPDLHSELNLSSLELGDSALYFCASSEGGIGEQYFGPGTRLTVT.